The present entry profiles one T cell receptor beta chain with its context. Its antigen is currently not known. It has no much larger one-base neighbor in the sample; base qualities were not kept. The sample comes from a study of blood T cell repertoires in COVID-19 (dated by TCRdb to 2020 to 2021). For the study in its entirety: Samples from collaborators originated in the United States, Italy and Spain and spanned both the acute and convalescent phases of COVID-19. The material from the prospective study consisted of cDNA or gDNA derived from T cells, B-cell-depleted T cells, or PBMCs. The dataset comprised deeply sampled blood TCRbeta repertoires from subjects exposed to, actively infected with, or recovered from COVID-19. The repertoires were made available in a free public database intended to serve as a resource for research on the immune response to SARS-CoV-2. Samples were obtained from the ongoing ImmuneRACE study (first 160 participants) and from over 1,000 subjects provided by 6 global collaborators. The sample metadata nearly always contained a de-identified subject ID, COVID-19 status, age in years and sex. Where available, HLA class I and class II types were taken from metadata supplied by the sample provider and were not determined by assay-based typing.

In the prospective study, participants were roughly 18 to 100 years old, resided in 24 geographic areas of the United States, and were enrolled through a virtual design. In the prospective study, participants were assigned to cohorts based on the clinical history participants reported in a screening survey and a study questionnaire. In the prospective study, whole blood, serum and a nasopharyngeal or oropharyngeal swab were collected from each participant by mobile phlebotomists. Participants in the prospective study had the option to provide additional blood draws and questionnaires over a 2-month period. Before DNA extraction, blood samples from the prospective study were shipped at room temperature or frozen. TCRbeta CDR3 regions were amplified from genomic DNA using the immunoSEQ Assay, a bias-controlled multiplex PCR. The study's own analysis went as follows. Within the assay, amplification of reference gene primers was used to estimate how many nucleated cells each sample contained. To quantify the absolute abundance of each unique TCRbeta CDR3 rearrangement, sequence reads were collapsed and filtered. For each sample, productive Simpson clonality was calculated by taking the square root of Simpson's diversity index across productive rearrangements. As stored in TCRdb, this immuneACCESS dataset retains in-frame rearrangements with V and J assigned. A fraction of the clones does not appear; measured against another copy, unresolved V genes explain less than half of the discrepancy, and the remainder lacks a known reason. The DNA gave D and trimming, while V, J and clone size come from that table. The sample yields over 200,000 clones; 89% were counted once. The ten largest clones take up around 3.7% of the sample.

The investigation overall reported the following: How much clinical and demographic metadata was included differed by source and by participant, and the metadata was provided uncurated.

Measured from the cysteine to the phenylalanine, the CDR3 is 15 residues long. Only the CDR3 part of the read is kept: 45 bases, read in frame from the first base. Between the V and J ends, shortened by 0 bases and 2 bases respectively, the junction contains 11 bases. The CDR1 and CDR2 encoded by the germline V gene (reference sequence) are GTSNPN and SVGIG. This clonotype was sampled from a woman aged 30 to 39 with acute COVID-19. Rearrangement joined TRBV30 to TRBJ2-1; TRBD2 is a weak D gene call, 6 bases matching. Specimen: PBMCs or T cells enriched from blood (not recorded which). The DNA sequence is as follows: TGTGCCTGGAGTGTCTTTCGGGAGACCTACAATGAGCAGTTCTTC. It translates to CAWSVFRETYNEQFF.